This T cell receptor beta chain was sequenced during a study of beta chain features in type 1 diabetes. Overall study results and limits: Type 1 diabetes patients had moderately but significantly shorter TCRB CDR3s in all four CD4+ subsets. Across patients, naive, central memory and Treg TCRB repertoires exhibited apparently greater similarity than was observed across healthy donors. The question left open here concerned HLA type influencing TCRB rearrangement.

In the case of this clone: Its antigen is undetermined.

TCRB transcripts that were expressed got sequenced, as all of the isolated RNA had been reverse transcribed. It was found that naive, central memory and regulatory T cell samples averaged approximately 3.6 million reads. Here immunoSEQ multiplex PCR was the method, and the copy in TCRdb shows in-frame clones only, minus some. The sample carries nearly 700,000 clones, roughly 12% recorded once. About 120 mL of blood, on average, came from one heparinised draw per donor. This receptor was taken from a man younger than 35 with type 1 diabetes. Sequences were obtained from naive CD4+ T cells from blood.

CDR3 DNA: TGTGCCAGTACAAGAACGGGAGGGGAGACCCAGTACTTC. Its translation: CASTRTGGETQYF. V is TRBV6-5 and J is TRBJ2-5, with 8 bases identical to TRBD2. The CDR3 contains 13 residues. The V and J ends lost 9 bases and 5 bases, in that order; junction bases with no gene match: 8. CDR1 and CDR2 (germline): MNHEY, SVGAGI.